Presented here are 12 T cell receptor beta chains from one specimen sequenced in a study of shared clonotypes between healthy human individuals. CD45RO-negative cells were positively selected for CCR7, leaving out terminally differentiated effector memory CD45RA+ cells. The data were produced by immunoSEQ multiplex PCR, yet TCRdb's version contains in-frame clones alone and is incomplete. The top ten hold about 1.1% of the sample, which has millions of clones, about 95% seen once. Material: naive CD8+ T cells sorted from blood. These receptors originate from a man between 18 and 29 years old in good health.

The CDR3 bases are TGTGCCAGCAGTCCCCTCCAAAGGCAGTACTTC. Translating gives CASSPLQRQYF. V is TRBV28 and J is TRBJ2-7; D not resolved. The germline V and J ends were trimmed by 5 bases and 9 bases, with 11 bases remaining between them. Germline-derived CDR1 and CDR2 are MDHEN and SYDVKM. The CDR3 is 11 residues long.

The rearrangement joins TRBV27 to TRBJ2-7, with D perhaps matching TRBD1 or TRBD2 (5 bases each). The V gene lost 3 bases and the J gene lost 2 bases, with 14 bases spanning the gap. From germline, CDR1 is MNHEY and CDR2 SMNVEV (reference sequence). The CDR3 consists of 15 residues. CDR3 sequence: CASSFGPGPTYEQYF. The CDR3 DNA sequence: TGTGCCAGCAGTTTCGGCCCGGGACCAACCTACGAGCAGTACTTC.

The CDR3 nucleotides read TGCGCCAGCAGCTCGACGTCGGGACAGGGGGGAGCTTTCTTT. This sequence encodes CASSSTSGQGGAFF. This sequence joins TRBV5-1 and TRBJ1-1, with 11 bases identical to TRBD1. V shed 3 bases, J shed 10 bases, and the junction held 8 bases outside the gene matches. There are 14 residues in the CDR3. Germline V gene lookup returns CDR1 SGHRS and CDR2 YFSETQ.

This rearrangement joins TRBV5-1 to TRBJ2-2; 12 nucleotides align to TRBD1. V trimming: 7 bases; J trimming: 3 bases; junction bases outside the gene matches: 4. The CDR3 has 15 amino acids. CDR1 and CDR2 from the germline V gene are SGHRS and YFSETQ. CDR3 protein: CASSGTGGDTGELFF. CDR3 in DNA: TGCGCCAGCTCCGGGACAGGGGGCGACACCGGGGAGCTGTTTTTT. Full variable domain (rest looked up from reference TRBV5-1 and TRBJ2-2): KAGVTQTPRYLIKTRGQQVTLSCSPISGHRSVSWYQQTPGQGLQFLFEYFSETQRNKGNFPGRFSGRQFSNSRSEMNVSTLELGDSALYLCASSGTGGDTGELFFGEGSRLTVL.

The rearrangement uses TRBV28 and TRBJ2-7, with D possibly called TRBD1 or TRBD2 (6 bases each). V shed 7 bases and J shed 6 bases, with 13 bases lying between them. The CDR3 runs 12 residues. CDR1 and CDR2 from the germline V gene are MDHEN and SYDVKM. This chain's CDR3 is CASTRGASEQYF. The CDR3 nucleotides are TGTGCCAGCACTAGGGGGGCGAGCGAGCAGTACTTC.

The V gene is TRBV2, the J gene TRBJ1-2; D is possibly TRBD1 (5 bases). Germline loops: CDR1 SNHLY, CDR2 FYNNEI. V dropped 2 bases and J dropped 2 bases, with 12 bases sitting between them. CDR3 length: 15 residues. The DNA of the CDR3 is TGTGCCAGCAGTGAATCCGACAGCATGAACTATGGCTACACCTTC. Its protein product is CASSESDSMNYGYTF.

V is TRBV9 and J is TRBJ2-5; the match to TRBD2 covers 7 bases. The CDR3 loop spans 16 amino acids. Looked up from germline, CDR1 is SGDLS and CDR2 is YYNGEE. The J segment lost 5 bases and the V segment lost 4 bases, leaving 14 bases of the junction unmatched. The CDR3 bases are TGTGCCAGCAGCCTCAGTGGGAGGGCCTCATGGGAGACCCAGTACTTC. It specifies CASSLSGRASWETQYF.

The chain joins TRBV7-6 to TRBJ2-3; D remains unclear. The CDR3 consists of 16 residues. CDR1 SGHVS and CDR2 FNYEAQ come from the germline V gene. V was cut by 1 base and J by 3 bases, with 14 bases left in between. The DNA for the CDR3 is TGTGCCAGCAGCTTAGTCCCCCGGACCACGACAGATACGCAGTATTTT. Translated, it gives CASSLVPRTTTDTQYF. Filled out from reference TRBV7-6 and TRBJ2-3, the complete variable domain reads GAGVSQSPRYKVTKRGQDVALRCDPISGHVSLYWYRQALGQGPEFLTYFNYEAQQDKSGLPNDRFSAERPEGSISTLTIQRTEQRDSAMYRCASSLVPRTTTDTQYFGPGTRLTVL.

This clone was counted only a few times. Other nucleotide sequences from this sample produce the same CDR3. V and J are TRBV5-1 and TRBJ2-7; TRBD1 is a possible D gene (5 bases). Germline CDR1 reads SGHRS; CDR2 reads YFSETQ. The V gene lost 0 bases and the J gene lost 1 base, with 5 bases spanning the gap. The CDR3 sequence is 13 residues long. CDR3 DNA sequence: TGCGCCAGCAGCTTGGGACAGTCCTACGAGCAGTACTTC. Its protein is CASSLGQSYEQYF.

This clone appeared once. The chain joins TRBV7-2 to TRBJ2-7; 9 bases align to TRBD1. CDR3 length: 15 residues. The ends lost 5 bases at V and 5 bases at J; junction bases unmatched: 10. Germline CDR1 is SGHTA and CDR2 is FQGNSA. CDR3 amino acids: CASSRDREGIDEQYF. The DNA for the CDR3 is TGTGCCAGCAGCCGGGACAGGGAAGGAATTGACGAGCAGTACTTC.

V gene TRBV30 combines with J gene TRBJ2-7, with 10 bases matching TRBD2. The CDR3 runs to 14 residues. V shed 3 bases and J 3 bases; nucleotides not matched to a gene: 5. CDR1 and CDR2 from the germline V gene are GTSNPN and SVGIG (reference sequence). The CDR3 is CAWRVLAGDYEQYF. CDR3 bases: TGTGCCTGGAGGGTGCTAGCGGGAGACTACGAGCAGTACTTC.

The gene calls are TRBV15 and TRBJ2-7; perhaps TRBD2 as D (6 bases). Germline lookup yields CDR1 LNHNV and CDR2 YYDKDF (reference sequence). The CDR3 is made up of 12 amino acids. Trimming took off 3 bases at V and 6 bases at J, with 9 bases between the two ends. The CDR3 DNA reads as TGTGCCACCAGCAGCGGAGGGGTCGAGCAGTACTTC. Its protein is CATSSGGVEQYF.